This T cell receptor (beta chain) was sequenced for a study of vaccination and CD4 T cells after COVID-19. Study details: A positive SARS-CoV-2 nasal swab PCR result was recorded for each convalescent patient; about ten were mild and one severe.

This CDR3 has 18 amino acids. Unmatched junction bases numbered 13, after V lost 6 bases and J lost 5 bases. Germline CDR1 and CDR2: MNHEY and SMNVEV (reference sequence). The sample holds a few counts of this clonotype. The antigen is unknown. The treatment here: roughly nine-day PBMC culture with coronavirus spike peptide pools or control peptides (ViraFEST assay). Cultured CD4+ T cell DNA was sequenced using the Oncomine TCR Beta short-read assay. TCRdb called the PCR reads again in MiXCR, with one record for every CDR3 protein. The sample has 16,000 or so distinct CDR3 sequences; approximately 52% are singletons.

Sequencing was performed on CD4+ T cells from blood, cultured in vitro, taken before SARS-CoV-2 vaccination. The origin of this receptor is a human donor who had recovered from COVID-19. The chain couples TRBV27 to TRBJ2-3, with TRBD2 identical over 14 bases. In nucleotides, the CDR3 is TGTGCCAGCAGCCCCGGGACTAGCGGGGGTTTATGGGGAGATACGCAGTATTTT. Amino acid sequence: CASSPGTSGGLWGDTQYF.